This T cell receptor beta chain emerged from a study of blood T cells in healthy people across ages. A second PCR, run for about 6 to 11 cycles, used a sample-barcoded 5' primer plus a J-beta primer mix. TCRdb called the 5' RACE reads again in MiXCR, with one record for every CDR3 protein. The sample yields 730,000 or so distinct CDR3 sequences, 40% to 45% seen once. Study findings and constraints: Estimated diversity across one million T cells was deemed an underestimate. PBMCs went unsorted, and a conclusive naive versus antigen-experienced comparison was therefore prevented. Higher diversity, along with more naive CD4+ cells, distinguished long-lived donors from aged donors.

Concerning this clonotype: Its matching antigen is unknown.

Each sample yielded at least 5.5 micrograms of PBMC total RNA. This CDR3 spans 15 amino acids. Germline V gene sequence: CDR1 DFQATT, CDR2 SNEGSKA (reference sequence). V lost 3 bases, J lost 6 bases, and 18 bases lay in between. V is TRBV20-1 and J is TRBJ2-4, with TRBD2 as a possible D gene (5 bases). Sequences were obtained from blood. The receptor was derived from a man older than 75 in good health. The CDR3: CSASYQGGHGNIQYF. In DNA, the CDR3 is TGCAGTGCTAGTTACCAAGGAGGTCATGGAAACATTCAGTACTTC.